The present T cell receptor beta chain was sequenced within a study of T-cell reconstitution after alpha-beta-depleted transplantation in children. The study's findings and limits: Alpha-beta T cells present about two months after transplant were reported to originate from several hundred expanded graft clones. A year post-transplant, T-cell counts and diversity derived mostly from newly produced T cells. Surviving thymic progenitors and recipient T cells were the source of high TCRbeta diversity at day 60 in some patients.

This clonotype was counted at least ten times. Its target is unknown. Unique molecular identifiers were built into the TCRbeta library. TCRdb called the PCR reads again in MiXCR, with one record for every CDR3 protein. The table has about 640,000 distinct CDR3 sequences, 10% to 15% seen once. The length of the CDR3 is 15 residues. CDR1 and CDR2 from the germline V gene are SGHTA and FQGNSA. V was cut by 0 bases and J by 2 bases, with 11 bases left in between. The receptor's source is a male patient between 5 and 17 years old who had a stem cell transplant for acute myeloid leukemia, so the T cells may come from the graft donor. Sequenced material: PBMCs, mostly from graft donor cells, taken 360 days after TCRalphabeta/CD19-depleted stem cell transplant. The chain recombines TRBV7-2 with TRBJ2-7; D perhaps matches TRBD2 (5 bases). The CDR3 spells CASSLAPGLPYEQYF. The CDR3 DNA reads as TGTGCCAGCAGCTTAGCGCCCGGACTCCCCTACGAGCAGTACTTC.